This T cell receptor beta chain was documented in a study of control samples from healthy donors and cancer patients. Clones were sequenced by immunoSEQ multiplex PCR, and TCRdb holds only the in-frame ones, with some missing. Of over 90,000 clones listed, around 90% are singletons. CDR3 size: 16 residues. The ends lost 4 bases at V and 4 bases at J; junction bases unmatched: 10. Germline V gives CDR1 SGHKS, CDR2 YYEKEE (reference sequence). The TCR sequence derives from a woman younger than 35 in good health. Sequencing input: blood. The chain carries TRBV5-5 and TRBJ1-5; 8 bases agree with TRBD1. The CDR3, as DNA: TGTGCCAGCAGCGGAATGACAGGGGCCGGTAATCAGCCCCAGCATTTT. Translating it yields CASSGMTGAGNQPQHF.